This is a list of T cell receptor beta chains from one sample in a study of early T cells in non-severe SARS-CoV-2 infection. TCRdb processed the 5' RACE reads anew with MiXCR; each CDR3 protein has one entry. The sample comprises approximately 37,000 distinct CDR3 sequences, roughly 5% of which are singletons, and approximately 4.8% rests with the top ten. The sample was whole blood. The source is an adult who was a healthcare worker with PCR-confirmed SARS-CoV-2 infection or an uninfected control (not recorded which). Both conserved end residues are part of each CDR3.

v_call cdr3_aa
TRBV6-1 CASSEKRQGRASTDTQYF
TRBV28 CASKPGTSSYEQYF
TRBV7-7 CASSPPLAGYNEQFF
TRBV12-3/TRBV12-4 CASSWQAINEQFF
TRBV28 CASSLNEKLFF
TRBV20-1 CSARRQADVTEAFF
TRBV30 CAWSAGYGYTF
TRBV20-1 CSASFGGYEQYF
TRBV11-2 CASSKRTGRISYEQYF
TRBV4-1 CASSQDQGQGPNEQFF
TRBV9 CASSVSGTGVWTEAFF
TRBV20-1 CSARGLTSGVAGELFF
TRBV14 CASSYRGGTMNTEAFF
TRBV6-1 CASSLGDAGGETQYF
TRBV5-1 CASSPTMGRLNTEAFF
TRBV6-2/TRBV6-3 CASKATRQGSSNYGYTF
TRBV12-3/TRBV12-4 CASTPLEFGGYTF
TRBV20-1 CSALRDSGANVLTF
TRBV5-8 CASSLKGEAFF
TRBV3-1 CASSLRLAGAWEQYF
TRBV3-1 CASTSTVRSGNTIYF
TRBV11-2 CASKGDTYEQYF
TRBV7-9 CASSNPGLAPYEQYF
TRBV11-2 CASSPRTVSYEQYF
TRBV9 CASSVGSVPYEQYF
TRBV10-1 CASSSLKTGAEAFF
TRBV11-2 CASSLAVSYYGYTF
TRBV18 CASSQDRVEQYF
TRBV7-9 CASSLGRRGRADGELFF
TRBV2 CASSEMGALIYGYTF
TRBV7-2 CASSWTGGTTEAFF
TRBV10-1 CASSGTGKDTGELFF
TRBV7-2 CASSLVTGGGETQYF
TRBV7-2 CASSLRGNGYTF
TRBV5-5 CASSLGLTGRADTQYF
TRBV5-6 CASSLSGTANYEQYF
TRBV16 CASSQADREDYGYTF